The clone carrying this T cell receptor (beta chain) was found many times. Preparation of the TCRbeta library used unique molecular identifiers. TCRdb independently ran MiXCR on the PCR reads; one entry per CDR3 protein. The sample holds 95,000 to 150,000 distinct CDR3 sequences, 20% to 25% seen once. This entry belongs to a study of T-cell reconstitution after alpha-beta-depleted transplantation in children. The germline gives CDR1 MNHEY, CDR2 SVGAGI. This CDR3 is built from 16 residues. The V and J ends lost 0 bases and 4 bases respectively, with 16 bases between them. The genes are TRBV6-5 and TRBJ2-7; maybe TRBD1 (6 bases). The TCR sequence derives from a male patient aged 2 to 9 who had a stem cell transplant for chronic granulomatous disease, so the T cells may come from the graft donor. The sample here was PBMCs, mostly from graft donor cells, taken 180 days after TCRalphabeta/CD19-depleted stem cell transplant. In DNA form, the CDR3 reads TGTGCCAGCAGTTACTCGAGTTGGGGGCGCGGGTACGAGCAGTACTTC. It encodes CASSYSSWGRGYEQYF.